This T cell receptor beta chain was obtained from a study of graft-versus-host responses after intestinal transplantation. Across the whole study: Recipients had multivisceral, liver-intestinal, or isolated intestinal transplants. Each recipient received anti-thymocyte globulin induction, then tacrolimus and steroids for around three years.

General observations from the study: Patients who carried graft-donor T cell macrochimerism also had high graft-versus-host to host-versus-graft clonal ratios in their allografts. Marrow from the recipient contained GvH clones, some of which had appeared first in ileum or blood.

With 0 bases clipped from V and 7 bases from J, the junction kept 13 bases outside the gene matches. Per germline, CDR1 SGHTA and CDR2 FQGNSA. The CDR3 totals 19 residues. For this clone: The antigen is unknown.

Profiling relied on immunoSEQ multiplex PCR, and the TCRdb table lists in-frame clones only, not all of them. The sample lists over 85,000 clones, roughly 93% occurring once. This clonotype was sampled from a human donor who was the organ donor for an intestinal transplant. The material sequenced was unstimulated CD4+ T cells sorted from spleen or lymph node cells, taken before transplant. This sequence joins TRBV7-2 and TRBJ1-6; TRBD1 matches at 9 bases. CDR3 sequence (DNA): TGTGCCAGCAGCTTAGCCAGGAGAACCGGGACAGGGATGAATTCACCCCTCCACTTT. Its protein product is CASSLARRTGTGMNSPLHF.